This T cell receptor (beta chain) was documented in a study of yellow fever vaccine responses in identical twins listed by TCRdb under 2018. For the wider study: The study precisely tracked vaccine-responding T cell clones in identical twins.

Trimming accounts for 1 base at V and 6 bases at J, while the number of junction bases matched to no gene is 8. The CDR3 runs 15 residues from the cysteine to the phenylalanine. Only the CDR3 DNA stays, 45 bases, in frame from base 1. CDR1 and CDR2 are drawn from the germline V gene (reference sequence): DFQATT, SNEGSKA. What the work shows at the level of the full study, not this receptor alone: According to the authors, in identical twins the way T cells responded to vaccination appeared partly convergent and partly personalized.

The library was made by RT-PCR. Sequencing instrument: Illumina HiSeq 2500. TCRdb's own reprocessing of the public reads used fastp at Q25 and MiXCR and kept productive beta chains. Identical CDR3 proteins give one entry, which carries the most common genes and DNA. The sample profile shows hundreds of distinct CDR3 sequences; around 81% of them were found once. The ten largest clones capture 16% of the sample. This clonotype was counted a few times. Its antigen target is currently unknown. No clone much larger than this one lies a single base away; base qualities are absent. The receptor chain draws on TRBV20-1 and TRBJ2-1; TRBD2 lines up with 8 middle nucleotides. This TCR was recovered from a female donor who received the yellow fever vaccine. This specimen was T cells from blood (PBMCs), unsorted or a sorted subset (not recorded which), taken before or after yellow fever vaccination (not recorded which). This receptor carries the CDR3 CSARAREGLSNEQFF. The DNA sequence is TGCAGTGCTAGAGCACGGGAGGGCCTCAGCAATGAGCAGTTCTTC.